These 30 T cell receptor beta chains originate from one sample sequenced in a study of T cells after yellow fever vaccination. TCRdb used MiXCR to reprocess the 5' RACE reads, holding one entry per CDR3 protein. This table holds hundreds of thousands of distinct CDR3 sequences, 4.1% found once. Sample: PBMCs, taken 5 days after the yellow fever booster vaccination. The receptors come from a young man who received the YFV17D yellow fever vaccine.

This clonotype was seen a handful of times. The chain joins TRBV6-1 to TRBJ2-7, with TRBD1 matching over 10 bases. V dropped 3 bases and J dropped 2; count of bases not matched to a gene: 4. This CDR3 has 15 residues. Germline lookup yields CDR1 MNHNS and CDR2 SASEGT. DNA for the CDR3: TGTGCCAGCAGTGAGGGGGGGACAGGGGCCTACGAGCAGTACGTC. It yields the protein CASSEGGTGAYEQYV.

The chain uses TRBV12-5 and TRBJ2-1; D tentatively fits TRBD1 or TRBD2 (5 bases each). Between the trimmed V and J ends, which lost 7 bases and 9 bases, there was a span of 22 bases. The CDR3 extends over 15 amino acids. Germline V gene data show CDR1 as LGHNT and CDR2 as FRNRAP. The CDR3 is CASATGGGSHGEQFF. The CDR3 DNA reads as TGTGCTAGTGCTACCGGTGGGGGAAGCCATGGTGAGCAGTTCTTC. The whole variable domain, remainder taken from reference TRBV12-5 and TRBJ2-1, is DARVTQTPRHKVTEMGQEVTMRCQPILGHNTVFWYRQTMMQGLELLAYFRNRAPLDDSGMPKDRFSAEMPDATLATLKIQPSEPRDSAVYFCASATGGGSHGEQFFGPGTRLTVL.

This clonotype came up a few times. This chain uses TRBV7-2 with TRBJ2-7; D is perhaps TRBD1 (6 bases). The germline V gene encodes CDR1 SGHTA and CDR2 FQGNSA. The CDR3 length is 12 residues. V was clipped by 2 bases and J by 8 bases, with 10 bases between them. CDR3 region: CASSLTGWKQYF. The CDR3 nucleotides read TGTGCCAGCAGCTTAACAGGGTGGAAGCAGTACTTC.

This clonotype was seen a handful of times. The CDR3 region has the DNA TGCGCCAGCAGCCATCCCCAGGGAGAAGGACCCCAGCATTTT. Its translation: CASSHPQGEGPQHF. The chain links TRBV4-1 to TRBJ1-5; weak D call: TRBD1 (5 bases). The CDR3 is made up of 14 amino acids. Trimming removed 3 bases from V and 10 bases from J, with 16 bases in between. Per germline, CDR1 MGHRA and CDR2 YSYEKL.

This clonotype was picked up a small number of times. The chain links TRBV24-1 to TRBJ2-1; 13 bases map to TRBD2. The germline V gene has CDR1 KGHDR and CDR2 SFDVKD. This CDR3 region has 15 residues. Trimming cost V 4 bases and J 10 bases; bases outside gene matches: 6. CDR3 sequence (DNA): TGTGCCACCAGTGACACCGGGACTAGCGGGGTCGAGCAGTTCTTC. It specifies CATSDTGTSGVEQFF.

This clonotype was seen repeatedly, ten times or more. The V gene is TRBV23-1, the J gene TRBJ2-5, with D perhaps matching TRBD1 (5 bases). TRBV23-1 carries the ORF label, with uncertain function. The germline V and J ends were trimmed by 2 bases and 4 bases, with 14 bases remaining between them. The CDR3 length is 15 residues. The CDR3 bases are TGCGCCAGCAGTCAAAAGCAGGGCCAAGCAGAGACCCAGTACTTC. Protein product: CASSQKQGQAETQYF.

This clonotype has only a few counts. The chain joins TRBV20-1 to TRBJ2-3, with 11 bases fitting TRBD2. The CDR3 contains 15 residues. The V gene end was trimmed by 3 bases and the J gene end by 5 bases; junction bases not matched to a gene: 7. The germline gives CDR1 DFQATT, CDR2 SNEGSKA (reference sequence). CDR3: CSASRVAGGVDTQYF. In DNA, the CDR3 is TGCAGTGCTAGTAGAGTAGCGGGGGGGGTAGATACGCAGTATTTT.

This clonotype has at least ten counts. The V and J genes are TRBV11-3 and TRBJ2-3, with D possibly being TRBD1 (6 bases). The germline gives CDR1 SGHNT, CDR2 YENEEA. The CDR3 covers 18 residues. V lost 5 bases and J lost 0, with 21 bases in between. As DNA, the CDR3 is TGTGCCAGCAGCCTTGGGGTGACCTTTGGACAGAGCACAGATACGCAGTATTTT. It translates to CASSLGVTFGQSTDTQYF. The full variable domain, its missing parts supplied by reference TRBV11-3 and TRBJ2-3, is EAGVVQSPRYKIIEKKQPVAFWCNPISGHNTLYWYLQNLGQGPELLIRYENEEAVDDSQLPKDRFSAERLKGVDSTLKIQPAELGDSAVYLCASSLGVTFGQSTDTQYFGPGTRLTVL.

V is TRBV21-1 and J is TRBJ2-1; TRBD2, the table's D call, was not compared with the DNA. TRBV21-1 is shown as a pseudogene. The CDR3 totals 16 residues. DNA for the CDR3: TGTGCCAGCAGCAAAGGGGAGGGAAGCTCCTACAATGAGCAGTTCTTC. It yields the protein CASSKGEGSSYNEQFF.

The J gene is TRBJ2-3, the V gene TRBV27; 8 bases line up with TRBD2. The junction had 9 bases not matched to a gene; V was cut back by 4 bases and J by 3 bases. There are 16 residues in the CDR3. Germline loops: CDR1 MNHEY, CDR2 SMNVEV (reference sequence). CDR3 sequence reads: CASSSGRGGRTDTQYF. CDR3 DNA sequence: TGTGCCAGCAGTTCTGGACGGGGGGGCAGGACAGATACGCAGTATTTT.

The CDR3 loop reads CATNGLAGGYNEQFF. CDR3 DNA: TGTGCCACCAATGGACTAGCGGGGGGGTACAATGAGCAGTTCTTC. The chain recombines TRBV27 with TRBJ2-1, with TRBD2 matching 15 bases. The V gene's germline CDR1 is MNHEY and CDR2 SMNVEV (reference sequence). This CDR3 has 15 amino acids. With V trimmed by 10 bases and J by 4 bases, 5 bases remained unmatched.

This clonotype was detected only a few times. The chain combines TRBV7-9 with TRBJ1-1, with unresolved D. CDR3 length equals 14 residues. V lost 2 bases, J lost 1 base, and 8 bases lay in between. Germline-derived CDR1 and CDR2 are SEHNR and FQNEAQ (reference sequence). CDR3 in amino acids: CASSLYSRNTEAFF. DNA for the CDR3: TGTGCCAGCAGCTTATACTCGAGGAACACTGAAGCTTTCTTT.

This clonotype showed up many times. The V gene is TRBV7-8, the J gene TRBJ2-7; D gene uncertain. V lost 1 base, J lost 0 bases, and 10 bases lay in between. The CDR3 consists of 15 residues. The germline gives CDR1 SGHVS, CDR2 FQNEAQ. CDR3 DNA: TGTGCCAGCAGCTTAGGCCAGGCAAGCTCCTACGAGCAGTACGTC. Amino acids: CASSLGQASSYEQYV.

This clonotype was seen repeatedly, ten times or more. The chain joins TRBV9 to TRBJ2-1, with a weak D call TRBD1 (5 bases). The V end was cut by 0 bases, the J end by 8 bases, with 6 bases between. CDR3 length: 12 amino acids. The germline V gene encodes CDR1 SGDLS and CDR2 YYNGEE. The CDR3 bases are TGTGCCAGCAGCGTAGGGGGCTATGAGCAGTTCTTC. Amino acid sequence: CASSVGGYEQFF.

This clonotype was observed a handful of times. This chain connects TRBV30 to TRBJ1-6; 8 bases agree with TRBD1. V lost 2 bases to trimming and J lost 10 bases; unmatched junction nucleotides: 7. The CDR3 consists of 14 residues. Germline V CDR1 and CDR2: GTSNPN, SVGIG (reference sequence). CDR3: CAWSPGQGGSPLHF. CDR3 in DNA: TGTGCCTGGAGTCCCGGACAGGGAGGCTCACCCCTCCACTTT.

The V and J genes are TRBV6-1 and TRBJ2-1; the D is unclear. V was clipped by 2 bases and J by 3 bases, with 8 bases between them. Germline CDR1 MNHNS, CDR2 SASEGT. This CDR3 contains 14 residues. CDR3 DNA sequence: TGTGCCAGCAGTGAAAACTGGCGCTACAATGAGCAGTTCTTC. Its protein product is CASSENWRYNEQFF.

The rearrangement uses TRBV6-2 or TRBV6-3 and TRBJ2-7; 7 bases are a match to TRBD2. Trimming took 4 bases from V and 3 from J; bases not matched to a gene: 3. The CDR3 is made up of 13 amino acids. Germline V gives CDR1 MNHEY, CDR2 SVGEGT. CDR3 in amino acids: CASSWGGIYEQYV. Written as DNA, the CDR3 is TGTGCCAGCAGTTGGGGGGGGATCTACGAGCAGTACGTC.

This clonotype was counted at least ten times. The chain combines TRBV28 with TRBJ1-1; D is unresolved. CDR1 MDHEN and CDR2 SYDVKM come from the germline V gene. The V end lost 1 base, the J end lost 1 base, and 7 bases lay between the germline ends. The CDR3 contains 14 residues. This chain's CDR3 is CASSLLSGNTEAFF. CDR3 nucleotide sequence: TGTGCCAGCAGTTTATTGTCCGGGAACACTGAAGCTTTCTTT.

This clonotype was seen more than once but under ten times. V is TRBV4-3 and J is TRBJ1-2, with D hard to call. V was trimmed by 1 base and J by 2 bases, leaving 14 bases between them. The CDR3 is made up of 16 amino acids. Germline V gene data show CDR1 as LGHNA and CDR2 as YSLEER. The CDR3 loop reads CASSQVTAPWNYGYTF. CDR3 nucleotides: TGCGCCAGCAGCCAAGTTACAGCTCCGTGGAACTATGGCTACACCTTC.

Many counts were recorded for this clonotype. The chain is built from TRBV28 and TRBJ2-7; D perhaps matches TRBD1 (8 bases). CDR1 and CDR2 from the germline V gene are MDHEN and SYDVKM. The CDR3 spans 15 residues. The V end was cut by 5 bases, the J end by 7 bases, with 21 bases between. The CDR3 DNA is TGTGCCAGCAGTCGTCTCACAGGGGGGGCTAGGGAGCAGTACGTC. Translation: CASSRLTGGAREQYV.

This clonotype was picked up a small number of times. This rearrangement joins TRBV4-1 to TRBJ2-7; 8 bases are a match to TRBD1. CDR3 size: 16 residues. Germline lookup yields CDR1 MGHRA and CDR2 YSYEKL. Trimming took 4 bases from V and 6 from J; bases not matched to a gene: 14. The CDR3 spells CASSPSGRTGWGEQYF. The DNA of the CDR3 is TGCGCCAGCAGCCCGTCGGGGCGGACAGGGTGGGGCGAGCAGTACTTC.

This clonotype was recorded at least ten times. The genes are TRBV12-3 or TRBV12-4 and TRBJ2-1; a weak D match, TRBD1 (6 bases). This CDR3 spans 17 amino acids. V was clipped by 0 bases and J by 0 bases, with 12 bases between them. The CDR3: CASSLAAQGSSYNEQFF. CDR3 coding DNA: TGTGCCAGCAGTTTAGCGGCCCAGGGGAGCTCCTACAATGAGCAGTTCTTC.

At least ten counts were recorded for this clonotype. The chain uses TRBV7-2 and TRBJ2-3; unclear D gene. The germline CDR1 and CDR2 sequences are SGHTA and FQGNSA. Trimming removed 7 bases from V and 3 bases from J, with 20 bases in between. The CDR3 covers 16 residues. The DNA for the CDR3 is TGTGCCAGCAACAAAGGCCCAGCGAACCCTACAGATACGCAGTATTTT. Translation: CASNKGPANPTDTQYF.

V usage is TRBV21-1 and J usage is TRBJ2-7; the table's D call of TRBD1 was not tested on the DNA. TRBV21-1 is labeled a pseudogene. This CDR3 is 15 amino acids long. The CDR3 nucleotides read TGTGCCAGCAGCAAAGTGGGGAGCCGTAGATGCGAGCAGTACTTC. Translation: CASSKVGSRRCEQYF.

This clonotype appeared a few times. Here the CDR3 DNA reads TGCAGTGCTAGACAGTCTACTCAGGATAGCAATCAGCCCCAGCATTTT. Protein product: CSARQSTQDSNQPQHF. The chain joins TRBV20-1 to TRBJ1-5; D not resolved. Germline CDR1 is DFQATT and CDR2 is SNEGSKA (reference sequence). V gave up 2 bases and J gave up 0 bases, with 14 bases separating them. The CDR3 totals 16 residues.

This clonotype occurred a few times. This chain uses TRBV7-2 with TRBJ1-1; D is perhaps TRBD1 (6 bases). Germline CDR1 is SGHTA and CDR2 is FQGNSA. This CDR3 spans 14 amino acids. V was cut by 5 bases and J by 4 bases, with 14 bases left in between. The CDR3 loop reads CASSIGGASTEAFF. The CDR3 DNA follows: TGTGCCAGCAGCATCGGGGGGGCGAGCACTGAAGCTTTCTTT.

This clonotype has a count of ten or more. V is TRBV7-2 and J is TRBJ2-5; TRBD2 is a possible D gene (6 bases). V was cut by 5 bases and J by 5 bases, with 18 bases left in between. The CDR3 is 15 residues long. CDR1 is SGHTA and CDR2 is FQGNSA in the germline V gene. The CDR3 DNA reads TGTGCCAGCAGCCAACAGCGGGCCCCCGAGGAGACCCAGTACTTC. It specifies CASSQQRAPEETQYF.

The rearrangement uses TRBV4-3 and TRBJ2-3; 10 bases match TRBD1. This CDR3 comprises 18 residues. Germline assignment: CDR1 LGHNA and CDR2 YSLEER. J lost 2 bases, V lost 4 bases, and 12 bases had no gene match. The chain's CDR3 is CASSPAGTGDGTTDTQYF. CDR3 in DNA: TGCGCCAGCAGCCCCGCCGGGACAGGGGATGGGACCACAGATACGCAGTATTTT.

The CDR3 loop reads CSAGGRGAEAFF. The CDR3 nucleotides are TGCAGTGCTGGGGGCAGGGGGGCTGAAGCTTTCTTT. This sequence joins TRBV20-1 and TRBJ1-1; 7 nucleotides match TRBD1. Trimming cost V 5 bases and J 6 bases; bases outside gene matches: 6. This CDR3 spans 12 amino acids. Germline V lookup: CDR1 DFQATT, CDR2 SNEGSKA (reference sequence).

This clonotype was counted a few times. The chain is built from TRBV5-1 and TRBJ1-1; 7 positions agree with TRBD1. J was trimmed by 6 bases and V by 4 bases; bases with no gene match: 3. The CDR3 is 12 residues long. CDR1 and CDR2 (germline): SGHRS, YFSETQ. As DNA, the CDR3 is TGCGCCAGCAGCCCCGGGACAGCTGAAGCTTTCTTT. It yields the protein CASSPGTAEAFF.